This paragraph reports one T cell receptor (beta chain). Its matching antigen is unknown. Naivety among CD8 cells was defined by CD45RO negativity and positive CCR7 selection, thereby excluding terminally differentiated effector memory CD45RA+ cells. J was trimmed by 3 bases and V by 4 bases; bases with no gene match: 3. The CDR3 runs 15 residues. In germline, CDR1 is MGHRA, CDR2 YSYEKL. Assay: immunoSEQ multiplex PCR; the TCRdb copy retains only in-frame clones and omits some. There are around 1,900,000 clones in the sample; approximately 92% occur only once, and around 1.7% lies in the top ten. The data were obtained in a study of shared clonotypes between healthy human individuals. Study-level findings and limits: Depth was large, yet rarefaction showed that sorted-subset sequencing was incomplete. Richness estimates generally favored naive over memory subsets. Across a handful of donors, naive CD4 shared 5% to 6%, naive CD8 over 3%, memory CD4 less than 2.5%, memory CD8 around 0.42%.

The source material was naive CD8+ T cells from PBMCs. The clonotype originates from a young man in good health. Some clones in this sample may be carry-over from other donors' samples. The V gene is TRBV4-1, the J gene TRBJ2-3, with TRBD1 matching 11 bases. CDR3 in amino acids: CASSPGQGATDTQYF. The CDR3 bases are TGCGCCAGCAGCCCCGGACAGGGGGCAACAGATACGCAGTATTTT.